In its sample, the clone carrying this T cell receptor (beta chain) was seen a few times. Aged about 6 to 95, donors were systemically healthy Caucasians from Russia. This specimen belongs to a study of blood T cells in healthy people across ages. Trimming took 6 bases from V and 5 from J; bases not matched to a gene: 10. The CDR3 sequence is 16 residues long. Germline loops: CDR1 LNHNV, CDR2 YYDKDF (reference sequence). For the second PCR, which ran for about 6 to 11 cycles, a sample-barcoded 5' primer and a J-beta primer mix were used. Each of the cDNA molecules was tagged by a template-switch adaptor with 12 random nucleotides. TCRdb re-called the 5' RACE reads through MiXCR, storing one row per CDR3 protein. The table lists more than 550,000 distinct CDR3 sequences, about 20% of them singletons.

This clonotype was obtained from a man in his 70s in good health. The rearrangement links TRBV15 to TRBJ2-3, with 11 positions matching TRBD2. Input material: blood. This chain's CDR3 is CATSFSGGALKDTQYF. The CDR3 bases are TGTGCCACCAGTTTTAGCGGGGGGGCTCTCAAAGATACGCAGTATTTT.